This TCR beta chain appears in the sequencing data of a study of PD-L1 blockade in urothelial cancer. At the level of the study: Prior exposure to chemotherapy in patients amounted to 0 to 3 regimens received. Median blood clonality was about 0.081, with some 89,000 unique TCRs.

Sequencing used immunoSEQ multiplex PCR; TCRdb keeps in-frame clones, though not all of them. The sample has approximately 93,000 clones, over 80% seen once. Time point specified: peripheral blood 6 weeks after treatment start. Per-patient samples, pretreatment and on-treatment, numbered 1 to 8. This CDR3 contains 13 residues. Germline V lookup: CDR1 MRHNA, CDR2 SNTAGT. The V gene lost 6 bases and the J gene lost 2 bases, with 10 bases spanning the gap. The receptor was derived from a man in his 70s with urothelial cancer. V and J are TRBV6-4 and TRBJ1-1; TRBD1 might be the D (5 bases). Here the sequenced sample was PBMCs, taken around atezolizumab (anti-PD-L1) treatment. The DNA for the CDR3 is TGTGCCAGCAGCGAAGACAGAAACACTGAAGCTTTCTTT. Protein: CASSEDRNTEAFF.